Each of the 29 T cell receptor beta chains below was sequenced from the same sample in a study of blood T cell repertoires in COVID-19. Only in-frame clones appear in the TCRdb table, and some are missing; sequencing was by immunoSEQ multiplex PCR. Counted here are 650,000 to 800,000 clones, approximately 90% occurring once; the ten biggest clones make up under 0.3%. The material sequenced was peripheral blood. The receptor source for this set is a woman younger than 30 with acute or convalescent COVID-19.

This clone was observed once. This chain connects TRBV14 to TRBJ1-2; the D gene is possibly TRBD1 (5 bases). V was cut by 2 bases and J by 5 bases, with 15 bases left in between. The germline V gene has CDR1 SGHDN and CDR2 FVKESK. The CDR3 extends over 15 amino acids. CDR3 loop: CASSQLGQTLYGYTF. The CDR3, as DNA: TGTGCCAGCAGCCAACTGGGGCAGACTTTGTATGGCTACACCTTC.

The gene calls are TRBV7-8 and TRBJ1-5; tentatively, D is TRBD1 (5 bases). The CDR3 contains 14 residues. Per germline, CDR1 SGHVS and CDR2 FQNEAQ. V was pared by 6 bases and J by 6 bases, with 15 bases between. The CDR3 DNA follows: TGTGCCAGCAGTGGCGGGGGGATTGGTCAGCCCCAGCATTTT. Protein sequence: CASSGGGIGQPQHF.

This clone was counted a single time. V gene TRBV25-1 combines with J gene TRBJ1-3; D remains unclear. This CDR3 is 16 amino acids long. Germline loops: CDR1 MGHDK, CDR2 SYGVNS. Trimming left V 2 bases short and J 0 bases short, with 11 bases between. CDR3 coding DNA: TGTGCCAGCAGTGAAGGCAGAACTAACTCTGGAAACACCATATATTTT. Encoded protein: CASSEGRTNSGNTIYF.

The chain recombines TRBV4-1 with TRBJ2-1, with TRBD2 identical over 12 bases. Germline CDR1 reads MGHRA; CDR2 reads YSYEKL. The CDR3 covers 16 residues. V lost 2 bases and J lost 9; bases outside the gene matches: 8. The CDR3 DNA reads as TGCGCCAGCAGCCAACTAGCGGGGGGGGAGAACGCTGAGCAGTTCTTC. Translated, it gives CASSQLAGGENAEQFF.

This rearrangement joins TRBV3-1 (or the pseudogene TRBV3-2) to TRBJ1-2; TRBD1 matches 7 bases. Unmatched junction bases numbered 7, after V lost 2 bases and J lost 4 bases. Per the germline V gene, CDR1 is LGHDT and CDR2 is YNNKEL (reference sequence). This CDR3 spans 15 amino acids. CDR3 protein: CASSQFDRASYGYTF. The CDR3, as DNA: TGTGCCAGCAGCCAATTTGACAGGGCGAGCTATGGCTACACCTTC.

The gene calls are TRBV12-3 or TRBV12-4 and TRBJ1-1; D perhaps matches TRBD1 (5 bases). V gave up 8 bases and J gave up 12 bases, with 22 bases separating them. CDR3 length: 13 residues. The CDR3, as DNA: TGTGCCAGCGGCCGAACTGGGACTTCAAGGACTTTCTTT. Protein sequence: CASGRTGTSRTFF.

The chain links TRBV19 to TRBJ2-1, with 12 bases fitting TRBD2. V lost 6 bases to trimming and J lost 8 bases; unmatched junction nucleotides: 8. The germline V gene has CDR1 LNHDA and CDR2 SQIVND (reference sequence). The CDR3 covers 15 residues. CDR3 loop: CASSQTSGGFYEQFF. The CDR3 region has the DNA TGTGCCAGTAGCCAAACTAGCGGGGGGTTTTATGAGCAGTTCTTC. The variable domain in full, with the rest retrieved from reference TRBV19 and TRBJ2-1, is DGGITQSPKYLFRKEGQNVTLSCEQNLNHDAMYWYRQDPGQGLRLIYYSQIVNDFQKGDIAEGYSVSREKKESFPLTVTSAQKNPTAFYLCASSQTSGGFYEQFFGPGTRLTVL.

Written as DNA, the CDR3 is TGTGCCAGCAGCCCGCTCGGAGGGACGGAGGAGCTGTTTTTT. Residues: CASSPLGGTEELFF. This chain uses TRBV5-6 with TRBJ2-2, with D possibly being TRBD2 (6 bases). The V and J ends lost 4 bases and 10 bases respectively, with 17 bases between them. This CDR3 has 14 residues. CDR1 SGHDT and CDR2 YYEEEE come from the germline V gene.

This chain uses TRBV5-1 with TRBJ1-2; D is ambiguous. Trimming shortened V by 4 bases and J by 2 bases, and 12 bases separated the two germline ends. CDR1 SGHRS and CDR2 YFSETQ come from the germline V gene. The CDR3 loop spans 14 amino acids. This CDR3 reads CASSEMGWNYGYTF. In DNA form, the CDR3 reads TGCGCCAGCAGCGAAATGGGCTGGAACTATGGCTACACCTTC.

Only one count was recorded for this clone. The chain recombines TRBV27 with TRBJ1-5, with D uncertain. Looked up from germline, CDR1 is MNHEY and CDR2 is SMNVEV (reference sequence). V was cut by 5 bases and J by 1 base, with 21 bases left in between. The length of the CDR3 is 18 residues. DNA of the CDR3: TGTGCCAGCAGTCCGGGTGAGGTTTTAGGTTCGAGCAATCAGCCCCAGCATTTT. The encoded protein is CASSPGEVLGSSNQPQHF.

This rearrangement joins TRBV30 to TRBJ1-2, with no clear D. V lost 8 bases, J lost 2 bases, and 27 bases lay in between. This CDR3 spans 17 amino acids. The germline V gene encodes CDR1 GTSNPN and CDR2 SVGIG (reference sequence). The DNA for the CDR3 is TGTGCCGTGGAGGGTCCGGACCGCCTTATGATGAACTATGGCTACACCTTC. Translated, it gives CAVEGPDRLMMNYGYTF.

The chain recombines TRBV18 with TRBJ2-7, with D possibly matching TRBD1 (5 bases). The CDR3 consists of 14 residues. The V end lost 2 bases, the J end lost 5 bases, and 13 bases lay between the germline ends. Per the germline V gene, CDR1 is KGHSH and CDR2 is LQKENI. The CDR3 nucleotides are TGTGCCAGCTCACCAGGGCAGGGTGTGGACGAGCAGTACTTC. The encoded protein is CASSPGQGVDEQYF.

CDR3 coding DNA: TGTGCCAGCAGTCGACAGGGAAAGTCTTTAGCTAACTATGGCTACACCTTC. Translation gives CASSRQGKSLANYGYTF. The V call is TRBV6-6, the J call TRBJ1-2; the match to TRBD1 covers 7 bases. Germline values: CDR1 MNHNY, CDR2 SVGAGI (reference sequence). This CDR3 spans 17 amino acids. The trim removed 5 bases at V and 0 bases at J, leaving 12 bases unmatched.

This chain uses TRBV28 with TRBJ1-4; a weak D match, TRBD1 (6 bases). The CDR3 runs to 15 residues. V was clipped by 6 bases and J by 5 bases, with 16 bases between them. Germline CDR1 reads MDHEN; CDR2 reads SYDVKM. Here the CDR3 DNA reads TGTGCCAGCAGCGCAACGGGGGGCTTAAATGAAAAACTGTTTTTT. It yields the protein CASSATGGLNEKLFF.

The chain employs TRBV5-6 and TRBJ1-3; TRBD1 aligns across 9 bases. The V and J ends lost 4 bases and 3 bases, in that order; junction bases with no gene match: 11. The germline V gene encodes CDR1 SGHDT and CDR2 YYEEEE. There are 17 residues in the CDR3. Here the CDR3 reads CASSLEGGQGIGNTIYF. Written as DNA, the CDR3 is TGTGCCAGCAGCCTAGAGGGGGGACAGGGAATTGGAAACACCATATATTTT. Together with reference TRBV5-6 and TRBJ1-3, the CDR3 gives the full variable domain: DAGVTQSPTHLIKTRGQQVTLRCSPKSGHDTVSWYQQALGQGPQFIFQYYEEEERQRGNFPDRFSGHQFPNYSSELNVNALLLGDSALYLCASSLEGGQGIGNTIYFGEGSWLTVV.

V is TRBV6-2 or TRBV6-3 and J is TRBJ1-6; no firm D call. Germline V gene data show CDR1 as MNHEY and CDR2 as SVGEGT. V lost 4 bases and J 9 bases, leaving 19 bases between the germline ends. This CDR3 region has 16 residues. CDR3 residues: CASSLSPDAGGSPLHF. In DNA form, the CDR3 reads TGTGCCAGCAGTTTATCCCCGGACGCGGGAGGTTCACCCCTCCACTTT.

The CDR3 DNA follows: TGTGCCAGCAGCTTAGACCGGGGTTTTGGAAACACCATATATTTT. It specifies CASSLDRGFGNTIYF. The V gene is TRBV7-2, the J gene TRBJ1-3; D is undetermined. The CDR3 spans 15 residues. Trimming stripped 1 base from V and 3 bases from J, with 10 bases between. CDR1 is SGHTA, CDR2 FQGNSA, per germline.

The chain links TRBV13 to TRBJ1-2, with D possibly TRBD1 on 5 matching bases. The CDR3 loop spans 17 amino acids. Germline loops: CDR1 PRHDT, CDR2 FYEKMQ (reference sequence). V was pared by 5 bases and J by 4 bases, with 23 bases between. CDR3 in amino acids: CASSLRPDSLVSYGYTF. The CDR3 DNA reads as TGTGCCAGCAGCCTACGTCCCGACAGTTTGGTGAGCTATGGCTACACCTTC.

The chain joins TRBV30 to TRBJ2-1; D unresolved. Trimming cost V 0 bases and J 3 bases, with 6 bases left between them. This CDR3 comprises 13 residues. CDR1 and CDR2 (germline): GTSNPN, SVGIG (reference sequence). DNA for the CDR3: TGTGCCTGGAGTGTAAACTTCTACAATGAGCAGTTCTTC. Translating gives CAWSVNFYNEQFF.

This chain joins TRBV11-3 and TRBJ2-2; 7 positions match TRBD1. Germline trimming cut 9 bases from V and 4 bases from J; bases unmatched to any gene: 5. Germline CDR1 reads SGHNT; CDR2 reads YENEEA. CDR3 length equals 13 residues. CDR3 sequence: CARRGRSTGELFF. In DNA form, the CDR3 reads TGTGCCAGAAGGGGGCGCAGCACCGGGGAGCTGTTTTTT.

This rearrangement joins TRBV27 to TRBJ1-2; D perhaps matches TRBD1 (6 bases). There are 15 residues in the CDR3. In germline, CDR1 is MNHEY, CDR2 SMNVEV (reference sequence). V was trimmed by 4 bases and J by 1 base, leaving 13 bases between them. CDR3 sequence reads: CASSSGTYINYGYTF. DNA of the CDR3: TGTGCCAGCAGTTCCGGGACATATATTAACTATGGCTACACCTTC.

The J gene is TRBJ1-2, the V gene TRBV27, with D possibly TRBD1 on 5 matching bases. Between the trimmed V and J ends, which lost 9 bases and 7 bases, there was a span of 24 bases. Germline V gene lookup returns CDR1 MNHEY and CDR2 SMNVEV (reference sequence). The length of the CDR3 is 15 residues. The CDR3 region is CASSGQGPFWGGYTF. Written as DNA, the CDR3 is TGTGCCAGTTCCGGGCAGGGCCCGTTCTGGGGTGGCTACACCTTC.

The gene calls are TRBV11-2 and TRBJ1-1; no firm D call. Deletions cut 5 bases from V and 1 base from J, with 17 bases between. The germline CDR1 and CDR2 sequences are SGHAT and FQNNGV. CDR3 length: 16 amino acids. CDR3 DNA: TGTGCCAGCAGCCCCCGACCGAAGTCAGGGAACACTGAAGCTTTCTTT. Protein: CASSPRPKSGNTEAFF.

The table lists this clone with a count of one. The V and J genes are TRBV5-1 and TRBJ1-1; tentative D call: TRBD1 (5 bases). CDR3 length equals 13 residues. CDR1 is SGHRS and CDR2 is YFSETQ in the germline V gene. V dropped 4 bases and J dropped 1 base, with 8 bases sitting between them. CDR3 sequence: CASSDTGNTEAFF. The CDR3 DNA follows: TGCGCCAGCAGCGACACAGGGAACACTGAAGCTTTCTTT. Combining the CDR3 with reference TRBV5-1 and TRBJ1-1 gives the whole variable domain KAGVTQTPRYLIKTRGQQVTLSCSPISGHRSVSWYQQTPGQGLQFLFEYFSETQRNKGNFPGRFSGRQFSNSRSEMNVSTLELGDSALYLCASSDTGNTEAFFGQGTRLTVV.

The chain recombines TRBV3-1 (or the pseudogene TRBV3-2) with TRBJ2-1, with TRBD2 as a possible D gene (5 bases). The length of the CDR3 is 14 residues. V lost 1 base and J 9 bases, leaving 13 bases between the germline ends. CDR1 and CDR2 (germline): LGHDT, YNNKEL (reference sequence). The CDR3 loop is CASSQVLVSGEQFF. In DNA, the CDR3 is TGTGCCAGCAGCCAAGTACTAGTGTCAGGTGAGCAGTTCTTC.

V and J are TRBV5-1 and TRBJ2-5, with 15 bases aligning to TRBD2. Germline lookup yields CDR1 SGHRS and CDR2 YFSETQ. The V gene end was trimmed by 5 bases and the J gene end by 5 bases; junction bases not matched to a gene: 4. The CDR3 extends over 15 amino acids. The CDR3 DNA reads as TGCGCCAGCAGTGGACTAGCGGGGGGGCCCGAGACCCAGTACTTC. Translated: CASSGLAGGPETQYF.

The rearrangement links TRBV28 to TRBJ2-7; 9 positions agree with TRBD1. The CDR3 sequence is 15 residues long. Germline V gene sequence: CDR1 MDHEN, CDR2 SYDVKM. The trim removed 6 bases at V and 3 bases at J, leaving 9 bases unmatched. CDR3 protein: CASSSDRGWLYEQYF. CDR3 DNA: TGTGCCAGCAGCTCGGACAGGGGATGGCTCTACGAGCAGTACTTC. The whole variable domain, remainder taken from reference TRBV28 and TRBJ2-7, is DVKVTQSSRYLVKRTGEKVFLECVQDMDHENMFWYRQDPGLGLRLIYFSYDVKMKEKGDIPEGYSVSREKKERFSLILESASTNQTSMYLCASSSDRGWLYEQYFGPGTRLTVT.

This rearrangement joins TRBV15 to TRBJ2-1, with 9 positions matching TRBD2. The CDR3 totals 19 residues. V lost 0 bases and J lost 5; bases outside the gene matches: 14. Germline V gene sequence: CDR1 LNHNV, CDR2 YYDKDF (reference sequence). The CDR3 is CATSREGGGSGGKDNEQFF. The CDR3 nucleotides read TGTGCCACCAGCAGAGAAGGCGGGGGTAGCGGGGGTAAGGACAATGAGCAGTTCTTC.

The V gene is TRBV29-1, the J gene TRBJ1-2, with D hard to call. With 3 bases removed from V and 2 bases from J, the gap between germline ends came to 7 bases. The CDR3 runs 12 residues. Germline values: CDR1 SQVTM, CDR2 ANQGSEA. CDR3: CSVDHGNYGYTF. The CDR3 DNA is TGCAGCGTTGATCACGGGAACTATGGCTACACCTTC.